This entry is about one T cell receptor (beta chain). This sample was taken from a study of preoperative IRX-2 immunotherapy in early breast cancer. After removal of 5 bases from V and 3 bases from J, the junction contained 9 bases not matched to a gene. Germline V lookup: CDR1 MNHGY, CDR2 SAAAGT. The CDR3 has 16 amino acids. This table comes from immunoSEQ multiplex PCR, and its TCRdb copy is limited to in-frame clones, with some not included. The repertoire holds around 2,700 clones, with about 80% as singletons. Treatment noted: preoperative locoregional IRX-2 cytokine immunotherapy. Preoperative locoregional IRX-2 cytokine immunotherapy was tested in the phase Ib source study.

This specimen was tumor tissue, taken after IRX-2 immunotherapy. The chain couples TRBV6-8 to TRBJ2-3; TRBD2 agrees at 9 bases. This clonotype was obtained from a human donor with breast cancer. Here the CDR3 DNA reads TGTGCCAGCAGTCAAACTAGCGGGCGAACGACAGATACGCAGTATTTT. Translated, it gives CASSQTSGRTTDTQYF.